Listed below are T cell receptor beta chains from one sample, sequenced in a study of memory CD4+ T cells and cytomegalovirus serostatus. Libraries were prepared by immunoSEQ multiplex PCR; TCRdb keeps only in-frame clonotypes and omits some of them. Among more than 50,000 clones, roughly 78% were seen once, and the ten largest hold roughly 0.77%. Specimen: memory CD4+ T cells from blood. These receptors were collected from an adult in good health and CMV-seronegative. CDR3s include the opening cysteine and the closing phenylalanine or tryptophan. The D gene is left open where the match is weak. Clone size appears in some rows only: once, few, many, or a class for an expanded clone.

d_call | clone_size | j_call | v_call | cdr3_length | cdr3_nt | cdr3_aa
TRBD2 | - | TRBJ2-4 | TRBV4-2 | 22 | TGTGCCAGCAGCCAAGTAGGGGGGACTAGCGGGGGGGTATCCTCTTCCAAAAACATTCAGTACTTC | CASSQVGGTSGGVSSSKNIQYF
- | - | TRBJ1-5 | TRBV5-5 | 17 | TGTGCCAGCAGCTTGATCCCGGGAGGGACTAGCAATCAGCCCCAGCATTTT | CASSLIPGGTSNQPQHF
- | - | TRBJ2-1 | TRBV6-5 | 12 | TGTGCCAGCAGTTTGAGGGGCAATGAGCAGTTCTTC | CASSLRGNEQFF
TRBD1 | - | TRBJ1-2 | TRBV2 | 13 | TGTGCCAGCTCAGGGGGCGAAGACTATGGCTACACCTTC | CASSGGEDYGYTF
- | - | TRBJ2-3 | TRBV29-1 | 17 | TGCAGCGTTCCACCCCGCCCCCAGAGTAGGAGCACAGATACGCAGTATTTT | CSVPPRPQSRSTDTQYF
TRBD2 | - | TRBJ2-7 | TRBV10-3 | 17 | TGTGCCATCAGTCTCGACTTGCTAGCGGGGGATGTCTACGAGCAGTACTTC | CAISLDLLAGDVYEQYF
- | - | TRBJ1-2 | TRBV2 | 13 | TGTGCCAGCATCGTTGGGGGGGCGGGAGGCTACACCTTC | CASIVGGAGGYTF
- | - | TRBJ2-1 | TRBV2 | 12 | TGTGCCAGCAGTGAAGGCTTCAATGAGCAGTTCTTC | CASSEGFNEQFF
TRBD1 | - | TRBJ2-3 | TRBV7-9 | 16 | TGTGCCAGCAGCTTCGGGGACAGGAATATCGCAGATACGCAGTATTTT | CASSFGDRNIADTQYF
TRBD2 | - | TRBJ2-2 | TRBV2 | 17 | TGTGCCAGCAGTGTGTCTAGCGGGGGGAGGAACACCGGGGAGCTGTTTTTT | CASSVSSGGRNTGELFF
- | - | TRBJ1-1 | TRBV7-8 | 13 | TGTGCCAGCAGCATACAGGAGAACACTGAAGCTTTCTTT | CASSIQENTEAFF
- | - | TRBJ2-1 | TRBV6-1 | 15 | TGTGCCAGCCACATCGGACAGGGAGGGTACAATGAGCAGTTCTTC | CASHIGQGGYNEQFF
TRBD1 | - | TRBJ2-3 | TRBV18 | 16 | TGTGCCAGCTCATCCAGGACAGGGATGAGCACAGATACGCAGTATTTT | CASSSRTGMSTDTQYF
- | few | TRBJ2-3 | TRBV30 | 14 | TGTGCCTGGAGTGTGAGGGGGGACACAGATACGCAGTATTTT | CAWSVRGDTDTQYF
- | few | TRBJ2-3 | TRBV18 | 13 | TGTGCCAGCTCACAGGGGGGCACAGATACGCAGTATTTT | CASSQGGTDTQYF
- | once | TRBJ2-2 | TRBV7-7 | 17 | TGTGCCAGCAGTTCGAGACGGGGGGCAGGGGGCACCGGGGAGCTGTTTTTT | CASSSRRGAGGTGELFF
- | few | TRBJ1-1 | TRBV4-1 | 16 | TGCGCCAGCAGCCAAGACGTCGGCGGCATGAACACTGAAGCTTTCTTT | CASSQDVGGMNTEAFF
- | few | TRBJ1-2 | TRBV7-8 | 14 | TGTGCCAGCAGCCCAACACACGGGAACTATGGCTACACCTTC | CASSPTHGNYGYTF
- | - | TRBJ2-5 | TRBV6-5 | 15 | TGTGCCAGCAGTTACCAGGGATTTCAGCAAGAGACCCAGTACTTC | CASSYQGFQQETQYF
TRBD1 | - | TRBJ1-6 | TRBV5-6 | 15 | TGTGCCAGCACCCTGGCGGACAGGACTAATTCACCCCTCCACTTT | CASTLADRTNSPLHF
- | few | TRBJ1-1 | TRBV7-9 | 15 | TGTGCCAGCAGCTTAGCGGGAGGACTGAACACTGAAGCTTTCTTT | CASSLAGGLNTEAFF
TRBD1 | - | TRBJ2-7 | TRBV7-2 | 13 | TGTGCCAGCAGCTCGAGTAGGGGGCGCGAGCAGTACTTC | CASSSSRGREQYF
- | - | TRBJ1-5 | TRBV15 | 15 | TGTGCCACCAGCAGAGAGCGGGACTCATATCAGCCCCAGCATTTT | CATSRERDSYQPQHF
- | few | TRBJ1-5 | TRBV19 | 14 | TGTGCCAGTAGTATAGGGGCTAGCAATCAGCCCCAGCATTTT | CASSIGASNQPQHF
- | once | TRBJ1-6 | TRBV9 | 14 | TGTGCCAGCAGCGTACAGGGTAATAATTCACCCCTCCACTTT | CASSVQGNNSPLHF
- | - | TRBJ1-2 | TRBV19 | 13 | TGTGCCAGTAGTATAGGACCCGAATATGGCTACACCTTC | CASSIGPEYGYTF
TRBD1 | - | TRBJ1-6 | TRBV5-4 | 16 | TGTGCCAGCAGCTTCCTTGGGACAGCGAATAATTCACCCCTCCACTTT | CASSFLGTANNSPLHF
TRBD1 | - | TRBJ1-5 | TRBV18 | 15 | TGTGCCAGCTCGGTACAGGGGGATAGCAATCAGCCCCAGCATTTT | CASSVQGDSNQPQHF
- | - | TRBJ2-3 | TRBV4-3 | 13 | TGCGCCAGCAGCCAAGAGGGCACAGATACGCAGTATTTT | CASSQEGTDTQYF
- | - | TRBJ2-2 | TRBV14 | 14 | TGTGCCAGCAGCCAAGCCGAATGGACCGGGGAGCTGTTTTTT | CASSQAEWTGELFF
- | - | TRBJ2-5 | TRBV2 | 13 | TGTGCCAGCAGTGGTGGACAGCAAGAGACCCAGTACTTC | CASSGGQQETQYF
TRBD1 | - | TRBJ1-1 | TRBV6-5 | 14 | TGTGCCAGCAGTTACGGCGGGGGACAGCTTGAAGCTTTCTTT | CASSYGGGQLEAFF
- | - | TRBJ2-6 | TRBV5-5 | 16 | TGTGCCAGCAGCTTAAAAGGAGGACCTGGGGCCAACGTCCTGACTTTC | CASSLKGGPGANVLTF
TRBD1 | once | TRBJ1-6 | TRBV5-6 | 19 | TGTGCCAGCAGCCATTGGCGGGACAGGGTTTTTCATATCGAGTCACCCCTCCACTTT | CASSHWRDRVFHIESPLHF
- | few | TRBJ1-1 | TRBV5-1 | 15 | TGCGCCAGCAGCTTGGGGGCAGGGAGGACCACTGAAGCTTTCTTT | CASSLGAGRTTEAFF
- | - | TRBJ2-1 | TRBV12-5 | 12 | TGTGCTAGTGGTTTGGCAGGTCATGAGCAGTTCTTC | CASGLAGHEQFF
TRBD2 | - | TRBJ2-5 | TRBV7-2 | 16 | TGTGCCAGCAGCTTAGCGATAGCGGGGGGAGAAGAGACCCAGTACTTC | CASSLAIAGGEETQYF
- | - | TRBJ1-2 | TRBV11-1 | 13 | TGTGCCAGCAGCCCAAACCAGGGGCTTGGCTACACCTTC | CASSPNQGLGYTF
TRBD1 | - | TRBJ1-2 | TRBV5-1 | 14 | TGCGCCAGCAGCTTGGCCGGGACAGGGTATGGCTACACCTTC | CASSLAGTGYGYTF
TRBD1 | - | TRBJ1-1 | TRBV11-1 | 13 | TGTGCCAGCAGCTTTGACAGGGGTACTGAAGCTTTCTTT | CASSFDRGTEAFF
- | medium-sized | TRBJ1-6 | TRBV2 | 15 | TGTGCCAGCAGCGCATCAGCCTCGGATAATTCACCCCTCCACTTT | CASSASASDNSPLHF
TRBD1 | - | TRBJ1-6 | TRBV6-5 | 14 | TGTGCCAGCAGCGAGACAGGGGCGCGCTCACCCCTCCACTTT | CASSETGARSPLHF
- | - | TRBJ2-7 | TRBV19 | 14 | TGTGCCAGTAGTTTACGACGGGGGCCCTACGAGCAGTACTTC | CASSLRRGPYEQYF
TRBD1 | - | TRBJ1-4 | TRBV5-1 | 15 | TGCGCCAGCAGCGACGGAGGGACAGGGAGAGAAAAACTGTTTTTT | CASSDGGTGREKLFF
- | - | TRBJ2-1 | TRBV7-2 | 13 | TGTGCCAGCAGCTTATCAACTGGGAATGAGCAGTTCTTC | CASSLSTGNEQFF
- | - | TRBJ1-5 | TRBV6-1 | 13 | TGTGCCAGCTGTGAGACAGGCAATCAGCCCCAGCATTTT | CASCETGNQPQHF
- | - | TRBJ1-4 | TRBV6-5 | 15 | TGTGCCAGCAGTTTACCAGGGTTCACTAATGAAAAACTGTTTTTT | CASSLPGFTNEKLFF
TRBD2 | - | TRBJ2-5 | TRBV9 | 16 | TGTGCCAGCAGCGGCGAGACTAGCGGGGGGTTTGAGACCCAGTACTTC | CASSGETSGGFETQYF
- | - | TRBJ1-5 | TRBV7-9 | 15 | TGTGCCAGCACCGACGGACGGGCCTTAAATCAGCCCCAGCATTTT | CASTDGRALNQPQHF
- | - | TRBJ1-2 | TRBV6-6 | 15 | TGTGCCAGCAGTCGAGACGACTGGGGAGAGGGCGGCTACACCTTC | CASSRDDWGEGGYTF
- | once | TRBJ2-1 | TRBV5-1 | 14 | TGCGCCAGCAGCTTGGCCTCGAAAAACAATGAGCAGTTCTTC | CASSLASKNNEQFF
TRBD2 | many | TRBJ2-5 | TRBV19 | 13 | TGTGCCACCACCGTGTCGGGGGGGGAGACCCAGTACTTC | CATTVSGGETQYF
- | - | TRBJ1-2 | TRBV18 | 15 | TGTGCCAGCTCACCATCGGGGGGGACGAACTATGGCTACACCTTC | CASSPSGGTNYGYTF
TRBD1 | once | TRBJ1-1 | TRBV2 | 16 | TGTGCCAGCAGTGTTGGACAGGGGATTATGAACACTGAAGCTTTCTTT | CASSVGQGIMNTEAFF
- | few | TRBJ2-1 | TRBV6-6 | 11 | TGTGCCAGCAGCCCCCAGGATGAGCAGTTCTTC | CASSPQDEQFF